The 23 T cell receptor beta chains listed next were all sequenced from one sample in a study of blood T cell repertoires in COVID-19. Generated by immunoSEQ multiplex PCR, the TCRdb table keeps only in-frame clones and is missing some. Of some 300,000 clones listed, over 75% are singletons. Sequenced sample: PBMCs or T cells enriched from blood (not recorded which). These receptor sequences come from a man aged 30 to 39 who had recovered from COVID-19.

The chain has TRBV9 and TRBJ2-2, with D uncertain. CDR1 and CDR2 from the germline V gene are SGDLS and YYNGEE. V lost 1 base and J 8 bases, leaving 3 bases between the germline ends. This CDR3 contains 11 residues. This chain's CDR3 is CASSVSGELFF. CDR3 nucleotides: TGTGCCAGCAGCGTATCGGGGGAGCTGTTTTTT.

This clone is a singleton in its sample. The chain has TRBV4-1 and TRBJ2-3; D is perhaps TRBD1 (6 bases). The CDR3 consists of 17 residues. The V end lost 4 bases, the J end lost 6 bases, and 23 bases lay between the germline ends. CDR1 is MGHRA, CDR2 YSYEKL, per germline. Here the CDR3 DNA reads TGCGCCAGCAGCCTCCCCATGGGGACACTCTTAGCGGATACGCAGTATTTT. This gives the protein CASSLPMGTLLADTQYF.

This clone was recorded once. The V call is TRBV7-2, the J call TRBJ2-3; TRBD1 aligns across 7 bases. The CDR3 has 14 amino acids. Germline V gives CDR1 SGHTA, CDR2 FQGNSA. Trimming at V came to 1 base and at J to 6 bases, leaving 4 bases not matched to a gene. CDR3 DNA: TGTGCCAGCAGCTTAGTAGGGGGCGGTGATACGCAGTATTTT. Translating gives CASSLVGGGDTQYF.

V and J are TRBV20-1 and TRBJ2-7; D is uncertain. This CDR3 region has 11 residues. From germline, CDR1 is DFQATT and CDR2 SNEGSKA (reference sequence). V lost 6 bases to trimming and J lost 2 bases, with 8 bases between them. This chain's CDR3 is CSASVTYEQYF. CDR3 bases: TGCAGTGCGAGCGTAACCTACGAGCAGTACTTC.

The rearrangement links TRBV30 to TRBJ2-1, with TRBD2 matching over 8 bases. With V trimmed by 4 bases and J by 9 bases, 11 bases remained unmatched. The CDR3 runs 14 residues. From germline, CDR1 is GTSNPN and CDR2 SVGIG (reference sequence). The CDR3 protein is CAWNTGLEVREQFF. For the CDR3, the DNA is TGTGCCTGGAACACGGGACTAGAAGTTCGTGAGCAGTTCTTC.

The J gene is TRBJ2-5, the V gene TRBV19, with 9 bases lining up with TRBD1. Looked up from germline, CDR1 is LNHDA and CDR2 is SQIVND (reference sequence). This CDR3 spans 15 amino acids. The ends lost 6 bases at V and 4 bases at J; junction bases unmatched: 9. CDR3 protein: CASSGRTGVGETQYF. The CDR3 coding sequence is TGTGCCAGTAGCGGGAGGACAGGGGTAGGAGAGACCCAGTACTTC. Complete variable domain (other parts from reference TRBV19 and TRBJ2-5): DGGITQSPKYLFRKEGQNVTLSCEQNLNHDAMYWYRQDPGQGLRLIYYSQIVNDFQKGDIAEGYSVSREKKESFPLTVTSAQKNPTAFYLCASSGRTGVGETQYFGPGTRLLVL.

The CDR3 bases are TGTGCCAGCCGGACAGGGGGGCATGGCTACACCTTC. It translates to CASRTGGHGYTF. This chain joins TRBV6-5 and TRBJ1-2, with 10 bases lining up with TRBD1. This CDR3 spans 12 amino acids. CDR1 is MNHEY and CDR2 is SVGAGI in the germline V gene. Losses at the gene ends were 8 bases for V and 6 bases for J; bases not matched to a gene: 3.

The genes are TRBV6-1 and TRBJ1-1, with D possibly being TRBD1 (5 bases). CDR1 is MNHNS and CDR2 is SASEGT in the germline V gene. The CDR3 spans 15 residues. Trimming cost V 1 base and J 1 base, with 10 bases left between them. CDR3 sequence: CASSEDAGGNTEAFF. The CDR3 DNA sequence: TGTGCCAGCAGTGAAGACGCGGGGGGGAACACTGAAGCTTTCTTT.

This clone appeared once. The sample has other DNA sequences that encode this CDR3 too. DNA of the CDR3: TGTGCCTGGAGTGAGGACAGGGGCTATGGCTACACCTTC. It codes for CAWSEDRGYGYTF. This sequence joins TRBV30 and TRBJ1-2; 9 bases align to TRBD1. The CDR3 contains 13 residues. Germline V gene data show CDR1 as GTSNPN and CDR2 as SVGIG (reference sequence). V lost 1 base, J lost 4 bases, and 1 base stayed unmatched.

V and J are TRBV2 and TRBJ1-1, with no clear D. The V end was cut by 2 bases, the J end by 1 base, with 8 bases between. This CDR3 has 14 residues. From germline, CDR1 is SNHLY and CDR2 FYNNEI. CDR3 coding DNA: TGTGCCAGCAGTGAACCTTTCGGGAACACTGAAGCTTTCTTT. Translated, it gives CASSEPFGNTEAFF.

This rearrangement joins TRBV18 to TRBJ2-1, with TRBD2 matching 15 bases. Germline values: CDR1 KGHSH, CDR2 LQKENI. With V trimmed by 5 bases and J by 7 bases, 0 bases remained unmatched. CDR3 length: 14 amino acids. CDR3 region: CASSGLAGGNEQFF. The CDR3, as DNA: TGTGCCAGCTCAGGACTAGCGGGAGGGAATGAGCAGTTCTTC.

The rearrangement uses TRBV28 and TRBJ2-7; 15 bases are shared with TRBD2. Germline values: CDR1 MDHEN, CDR2 SYDVKM. The CDR3 is 18 amino acids. Trimming cost V 4 bases and J 0 bases; bases outside gene matches: 7. The CDR3 loop reads CASSSGLAGGGSSYEQYF. CDR3 coding DNA: TGTGCCAGCAGTTCCGGACTAGCGGGGGGGGGAAGCTCCTACGAGCAGTACTTC. Full variable domain (rest looked up from reference TRBV28 and TRBJ2-7): DVKVTQSSRYLVKRTGEKVFLECVQDMDHENMFWYRQDPGLGLRLIYFSYDVKMKEKGDIPEGYSVSREKKERFSLILESASTNQTSMYLCASSSGLAGGGSSYEQYFGPGTRLTVT.

V usage is TRBV7-8 and J usage is TRBJ2-4, with 7 bases lining up with TRBD2. Per the germline V gene, CDR1 is SGHVS and CDR2 is FQNEAQ. The CDR3 has 15 amino acids. Unmatched junction bases numbered 11, after V lost 4 bases and J lost 8 bases. The CDR3 nucleotides read TGTGCCAGCAGCTCCATGTCCTCACGGGGGGACATTCAGTACTTC. This gives the protein CASSSMSSRGDIQYF.

The CDR3: CASSLPSGRSRSSYEQYF. DNA of the CDR3: TGCGCCAGCAGCTTGCCCAGCGGGAGGTCTCGGAGCTCCTACGAGCAGTACTTC. This sequence joins TRBV5-1 and TRBJ2-7, with 9 bases lining up with TRBD2. Germline lookup yields CDR1 SGHRS and CDR2 YFSETQ. Trimming at V came to 1 base and at J to 0 bases, leaving 11 bases not matched to a gene. The CDR3 runs 18 residues.

The chain links TRBV7-2 to TRBJ2-3, with no clear D. CDR3 size: 11 residues. CDR1 SGHTA and CDR2 FQGNSA come from the germline V gene. Trimming stripped 5 bases from V and 8 bases from J, with 8 bases between. CDR3 sequence: CASSPRATQYF. CDR3 bases: TGTGCCAGCAGCCCCCGCGCTACGCAGTATTTT.

The chain combines TRBV24-1 with TRBJ2-3; TRBD2 is a possible D gene (6 bases). The length of the CDR3 is 15 residues. V lost 5 bases and J lost 0, with 11 bases in between. The germline gives CDR1 KGHDR, CDR2 SFDVKD. Here the CDR3 DNA reads TGTGCCACCAGTGGTCCGGGACTGAGCACAGATACGCAGTATTTT. Amino acids: CATSGPGLSTDTQYF.

The V call is TRBV19, the J call TRBJ2-1; 10 bases align to TRBD1. The CDR3 covers 15 residues. Germline-derived CDR1 and CDR2 are LNHDA and SQIVND (reference sequence). The V segment lost 1 base and the J segment 7 bases; nucleotides outside the gene matches: 4. The CDR3 reads CASSIVGDRGNEQFF. CDR3 nucleotide sequence: TGTGCCAGTAGTATAGTAGGGGACAGGGGAAATGAGCAGTTCTTC.

The chain combines TRBV9 with TRBJ2-7; 9 bases map to TRBD1. Germline V lookup: CDR1 SGDLS, CDR2 YYNGEE. V gave up 6 bases and J gave up 6 bases; unmatched junction bases: 7. The CDR3 is 13 residues long. The chain's CDR3 is CASTGQGLGEQYF. The CDR3 DNA reads TGTGCCAGCACAGGACAGGGGCTGGGCGAGCAGTACTTC.

This clone appeared once. The CDR3: CASSVYRDSYQPQHF. CDR3 nucleotides: TGTGCCAGCAGTGTTTACCGGGACAGCTATCAGCCCCAGCATTTT. The chain carries TRBV28 and TRBJ1-5; TRBD1 agrees at 7 bases. V shed 5 bases and J 5 bases; nucleotides not matched to a gene: 9. This CDR3 comprises 15 residues. CDR1 and CDR2 (germline): MDHEN, SYDVKM.

The gene calls are TRBV4-2 and TRBJ2-5; 7 bases agree with TRBD2. From germline, CDR1 is LGHNA and CDR2 YNFKEQ. With V trimmed by 5 bases and J by 2 bases, 5 bases remained unmatched. There are 14 residues in the CDR3. The CDR3 loop reads CASSLRTRQETQYF. CDR3 nucleotides: TGTGCCAGCAGCTTACGGACTAGGCAAGAGACCCAGTACTTC.

The genes are TRBV4-1 and TRBJ2-2; 13 bases fit TRBD2. Trimming removed 2 bases from V and 4 bases from J; junction bases left unmatched: 4. The CDR3 is 17 amino acids. Germline values: CDR1 MGHRA, CDR2 YSYEKL. The CDR3 DNA reads TGCGCCAGCAGCCAACCCGGGACTAGCGGGACCACCGGGGAGCTGTTTTTT. It is translated as CASSQPGTSGTTGELFF.

This chain links TRBV6-5 with TRBJ2-7; the match to TRBD1 covers 10 bases. Germline values: CDR1 MNHEY, CDR2 SVGAGI. CDR3 length equals 14 residues. V trimming: 7 bases; J trimming: 3 bases; junction bases outside the gene matches: 6. In nucleotides, the CDR3 is TGTGCCAGCACCACGACAGGGGGCATCTACGAGCAGTACTTC. Translated, it gives CASTTTGGIYEQYF.

The chain uses TRBV5-4 and TRBJ2-3; TRBD2 matches 14 bases. Trimming at V came to 4 bases and at J to 0 bases, leaving 4 bases not matched to a gene. There are 17 residues in the CDR3. In germline, CDR1 is SGHNT, CDR2 YYREEE (reference sequence). CDR3 region: CASSRTSGRKSTDTQYF. The DNA for the CDR3 is TGTGCCAGCAGCCGGACTAGCGGGAGGAAAAGCACAGATACGCAGTATTTT.